One sample yielded the 7 T cell receptor beta chains listed below, sequenced in a study of shared T cell receptors in the human thymus. The protocol was immunoSEQ multiplex PCR, while the TCRdb copy is restricted to in-frame clones and leaves out a portion. The sample includes around 67,000 clones, roughly 95% of them seen just once. Material for sequencing was thymocytes. These TCRs come from a human donor.

This chain links TRBV5-6 with TRBJ2-2; no clear D. V lost 2 bases to trimming and J lost 8 bases, with 7 bases between them. The CDR3 extends over 12 amino acids. Germline CDR1 and CDR2: SGHDT and YYEEEE. The CDR3 DNA is TGTGCCAGCAGCTTTCGGGTTGGGGAGCTGTTTTTT. Translated, it gives CASSFRVGELFF.

V gene TRBV4-2 combines with J gene TRBJ2-3, with D perhaps matching TRBD1 or TRBD2 (5 bases each). Germline CDR1 is LGHNA and CDR2 is YNFKEQ. V was cut by 4 bases and J by 1 base, with 27 bases left in between. The CDR3 loop spans 20 amino acids. This CDR3 is CASSPQGGHQYPLRTDTQYF. The CDR3 bases are TGTGCCAGCAGCCCTCAAGGAGGACACCAATATCCCCTCCGCACAGATACGCAGTATTTT.

Turning to this clone: This sample also contains other DNA sequences that code for the same CDR3. This chain joins TRBV12-5 and TRBJ1-1, with D tentatively TRBD1 (5 bases). The CDR3 is 16 residues long. The V gene's germline CDR1 is LGHNT and CDR2 FRNRAP. The CDR3 is CATLWGGKFANTEAFF. CDR3 nucleotides: TGTGCCACCCTTTGGGGGGGGAAGTTCGCGAACACTGAAGCTTTCTTT.

This clone was picked up a small number of times. The chain combines TRBV4-1 with TRBJ1-6, with 7 bases aligning to TRBD1. The CDR3 has 16 amino acids. V was pared by 3 bases and J by 7 bases, with 9 bases of the junction left unmatched. Germline values: CDR1 MGHRA, CDR2 YSYEKL. CDR3 region: CASSQRQGTPNSPLHF. The CDR3 nucleotides are TGCGCCAGCAGCCAGAGACAGGGCACTCCCAATTCACCCCTCCACTTT.

The rearrangement uses TRBV5-4 and TRBJ1-2; D uncertain. This CDR3 contains 14 residues. V was pared by 1 base and J by 5 bases, with 12 bases between. Germline V gene sequence: CDR1 SGHNT, CDR2 YYREEE (reference sequence). This CDR3 is CASSLNGWLYGYTF. CDR3 in DNA: TGTGCCAGCAGCTTGAACGGGTGGCTTTATGGCTACACCTTC.

The chain links TRBV19 to TRBJ2-2; 7 bases are a match to TRBD2. This CDR3 has 16 amino acids. Germline CDR1 is LNHDA and CDR2 is SQIVND (reference sequence). Losses at the gene ends were 5 bases for V and 1 base for J; bases not matched to a gene: 7. The CDR3 DNA follows: TGTGCCAGTAGTGCGAAAACTAGCGAGAACACCGGGGAGCTGTTTTTT. This gives the protein CASSAKTSENTGELFF.

J is TRBJ2-1 and V is TRBV27, with 9 bases lining up with TRBD2. Germline V gene lookup returns CDR1 MNHEY and CDR2 SMNVEV (reference sequence). This CDR3 is 18 amino acids long. The V gene end was trimmed by 5 bases and the J gene end by 7 bases; junction bases not matched to a gene: 18. The CDR3: CASSPRRGRGGPLNEQFF. CDR3 nucleotides: TGTGCCAGCAGTCCGAGGAGGGGGCGGGGGGGCCCTCTGAATGAGCAGTTCTTC.